This paragraph covers one TCR beta chain sequence. As yet, its antigen is unknown. Losses at the gene ends were 0 bases for V and 5 bases for J; bases not matched to a gene: 4. The germline gives CDR1 MNHEY, CDR2 SVGAGI. The CDR3 has 15 amino acids. This sample was taken from a study of cytotoxic CD8 clonotypes in ibrutinib-treated CLL. Looking at the study overall: The sample average was roughly 240,000 productive templates and tens of thousands of productive rearrangements.

Study results and limitations: Collection times varied between progressing and sustained-remission patients. Having risen at ibrutinib response, clonality had fallen back toward baseline by progression.

TCRdb's copy holds only in-frame clones and misses some; the assay was immunoSEQ multiplex PCR. The data contain roughly 220,000 clones, more than 75% of them seen just once; the ten biggest clones take up over 9.5%. From cryopreserved PBMCs came 1.5 to 2.5 micrograms of genomic DNA used for TCR beta libraries. The V and J genes are TRBV6-5 and TRBJ2-7, with 10 bases aligning to TRBD1. This receptor was obtained from a human donor with chronic lymphocytic leukemia. The sample in question was PBMCs, obtained after 12 months of ibrutinib treatment. The CDR3 reads CASSYSTGQGDEQYF. The CDR3 nucleotides read TGTGCCAGCAGTTACTCCACTGGACAGGGGGACGAGCAGTACTTC.